Listed below are T cell receptor beta chains from one sample, sequenced in a study of shared clonotypes between healthy human individuals. TCRdb's table, derived via immunoSEQ multiplex PCR, lists solely in-frame clones and lacks some. The sample shows some 2.1 million clones, 85% to 95% of them seen only once. Sequencing input: naive CD8+ T cells sorted from blood. The receptors derive from a man younger than 35 in good health. CDR3s include the opening cysteine and the closing phenylalanine or tryptophan. D genes are given only for firm matches.

v_call d_call cdr3_aa
TRBV19 NA CASSITGSITGELFF
TRBV4-1 NA CASSQDVGYEQYF
TRBV10-2 NA CASSEEGGPSTDTQYF
TRBV7-9 TRBD2 CASSLVAGVLEQFF
TRBV27 NA CASSLYGVHTEAFF
TRBV5-1 NA CASSFSWELAHTEQFF
TRBV6-4 TRBD1 CASSEGTGRTYEQYF
TRBV4-1 NA CASSLDGVSYEQYF
TRBV9 TRBD2 CASSGPGLADYNEQFF
TRBV28 NA CASSFSNTGELFF
TRBV29-1 TRBD2 CSARGTSDYEQYF
TRBV5-1 TRBD2 CASSLAESSGTNTGELFF
TRBV10-2 NA CASRDTTPYEQYF
TRBV7-8 TRBD2 CASSSGGASYNEQFF
TRBV6-5 NA CASSYSGGAAYEQYF
TRBV4-3 NA CASSQDATAEQFF
TRBV27 NA CASSLIGTMETQYF
TRBV20-1 NA CSAGGVYEQYF
TRBV14 NA CASSQDGAGPHEQYF
TRBV6-5 NA CASAADGNQPQHF
TRBV4-3 NA CASSQEGVGSGDTQYF
TRBV30 NA CAWSRNINQPQHF
TRBV2 NA CASSGRLTVNTGELFF
TRBV15 NA CATSTRQDTYEQYF
TRBV12-5 NA CASSEGGTDTQYF
TRBV6-6 NA CASSYTHEQFF
TRBV4-1 NA CASSQGDYGYTF
TRBV7-6 TRBD1 CASSHRDRERQETQYF